The sequence of this T cell receptor beta chain was determined in a study of blood T cell repertoires in COVID-19. Assay used: immunoSEQ multiplex PCR; TCRdb lists only in-frame clones, some missing. The data contain hundreds of thousands of clones, roughly three quarters of them singletons. Germline CDR1 SNHLY, CDR2 FYNNEI. The CDR3 loop spans 16 amino acids. The V gene end was trimmed by 2 bases and the J gene end by 3 bases; junction bases not matched to a gene: 5. The receptor was derived from a woman aged 40 to 50 with active or convalescent COVID-19. The rearrangement links TRBV2 to TRBJ1-4, with 8 bases matching TRBD1. The sample taken for sequencing was peripheral blood. The CDR3 DNA is TGTGCCAGCAGTGAAATTCGGACAGGGTCTAATGAAAAACTGTTTTTT. Translating it yields CASSEIRTGSNEKLFF.